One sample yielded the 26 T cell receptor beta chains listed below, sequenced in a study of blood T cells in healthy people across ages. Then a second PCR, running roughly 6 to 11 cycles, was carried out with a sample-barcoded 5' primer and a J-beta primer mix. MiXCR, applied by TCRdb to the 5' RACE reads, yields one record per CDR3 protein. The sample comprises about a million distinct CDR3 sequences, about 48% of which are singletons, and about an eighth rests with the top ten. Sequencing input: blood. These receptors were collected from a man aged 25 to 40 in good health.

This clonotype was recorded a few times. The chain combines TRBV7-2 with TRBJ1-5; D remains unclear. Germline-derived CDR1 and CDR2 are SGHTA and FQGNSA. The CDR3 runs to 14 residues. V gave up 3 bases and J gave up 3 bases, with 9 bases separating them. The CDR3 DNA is TGTGCCAGCAGCTTTGACCCATTCAATCAGCCCCAGCATTTT. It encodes CASSFDPFNQPQHF.

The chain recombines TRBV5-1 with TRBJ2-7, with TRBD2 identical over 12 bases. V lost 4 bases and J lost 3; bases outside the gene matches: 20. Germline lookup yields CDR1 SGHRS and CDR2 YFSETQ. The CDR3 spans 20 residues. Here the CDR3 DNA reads TGCGCCAGCAGCCCTTCCAAGACTAGCGGGGGTCTTGCAGGCGGCTACGAGCAGTACTTC. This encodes CASSPSKTSGGLAGGYEQYF.

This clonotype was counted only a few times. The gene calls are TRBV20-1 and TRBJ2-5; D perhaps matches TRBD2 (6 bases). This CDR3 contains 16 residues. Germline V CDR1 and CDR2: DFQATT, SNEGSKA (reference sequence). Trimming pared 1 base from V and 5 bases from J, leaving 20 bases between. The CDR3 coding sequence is TGCAGTGCTAGAGCCCAAGCCGGGACTTGGGGCGAGACCCAGTACTTC. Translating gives CSARAQAGTWGETQYF.

CDR3 sequence reads: CASSLAGMVSYNEQFF. The CDR3 DNA sequence: TGTGCCAGCAGCTTAGCGGGGATGGTCTCCTACAATGAGCAGTTCTTC. The chain links TRBV7-2 to TRBJ2-1, with unresolved D. CDR3 length equals 16 residues. CDR1 and CDR2 (germline): SGHTA, FQGNSA. Trimming removed 0 bases from V and 0 bases from J, with 9 bases in between.

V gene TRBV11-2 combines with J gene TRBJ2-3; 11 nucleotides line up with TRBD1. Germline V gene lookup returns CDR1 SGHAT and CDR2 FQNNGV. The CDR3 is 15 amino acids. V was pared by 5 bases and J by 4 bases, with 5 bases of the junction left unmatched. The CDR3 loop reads CASSQDRGRPDTQYF. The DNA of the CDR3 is TGTGCCAGCAGCCAGGACAGGGGGCGACCAGATACGCAGTATTTT.

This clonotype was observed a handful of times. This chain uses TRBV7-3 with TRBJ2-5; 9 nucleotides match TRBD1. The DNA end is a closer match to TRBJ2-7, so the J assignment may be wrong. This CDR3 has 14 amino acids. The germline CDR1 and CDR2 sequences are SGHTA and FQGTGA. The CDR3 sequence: CASSASGTGYEQYF. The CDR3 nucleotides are TGTGCCAGCAGCGCGTCCGGGACAGGGTACGAGCAGTACTTC.

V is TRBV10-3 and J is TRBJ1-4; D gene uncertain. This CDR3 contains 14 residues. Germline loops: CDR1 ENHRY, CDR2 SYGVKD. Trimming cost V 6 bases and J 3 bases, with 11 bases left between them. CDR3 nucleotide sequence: TGTGCCATCAGCCGAGGGATCTCTAATGAAAAACTGTTTTTT. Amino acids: CAISRGISNEKLFF.

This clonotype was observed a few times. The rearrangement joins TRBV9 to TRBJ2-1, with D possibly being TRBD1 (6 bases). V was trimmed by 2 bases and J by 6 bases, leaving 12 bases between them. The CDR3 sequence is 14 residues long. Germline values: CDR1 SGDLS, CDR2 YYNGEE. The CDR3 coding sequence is TGTGCCAGCAGCGTCCCCACAGGGACCAATGAGCAGTTCTTC. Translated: CASSVPTGTNEQFF.

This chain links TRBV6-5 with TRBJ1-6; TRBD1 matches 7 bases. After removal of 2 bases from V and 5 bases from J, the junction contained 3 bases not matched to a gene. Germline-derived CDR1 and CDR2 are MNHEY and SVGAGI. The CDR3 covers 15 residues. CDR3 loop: CASSYAQGNNSPLHF. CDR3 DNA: TGTGCCAGCAGTTACGCACAGGGGAATAATTCACCCCTCCACTTT.

CDR3 residues: CASLREDTQYF. The CDR3 DNA is TGCGCCAGTTTGCGGGAGGATACGCAGTATTTT. This chain connects TRBV4-1 to TRBJ2-3, with TRBD2 matching over 7 bases. This CDR3 spans 11 amino acids. J gave up 6 bases and V 9 bases, and 3 bases lay outside the gene matches. Germline lookup yields CDR1 MGHRA and CDR2 YSYEKL.

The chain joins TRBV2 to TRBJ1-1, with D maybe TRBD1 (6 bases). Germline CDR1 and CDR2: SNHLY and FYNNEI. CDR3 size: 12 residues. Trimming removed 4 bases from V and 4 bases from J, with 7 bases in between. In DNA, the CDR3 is TGTGCCAGCAGTGGGGGGCTCACTGAAGCTTTCTTT. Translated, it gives CASSGGLTEAFF.

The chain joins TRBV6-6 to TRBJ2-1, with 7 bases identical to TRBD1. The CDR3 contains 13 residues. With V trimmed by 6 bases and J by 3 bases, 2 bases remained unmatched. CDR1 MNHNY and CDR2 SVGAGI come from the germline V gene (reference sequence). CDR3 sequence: CASRQGDYNEQFF. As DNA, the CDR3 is TGTGCCAGCAGGCAGGGGGACTACAATGAGCAGTTCTTC.

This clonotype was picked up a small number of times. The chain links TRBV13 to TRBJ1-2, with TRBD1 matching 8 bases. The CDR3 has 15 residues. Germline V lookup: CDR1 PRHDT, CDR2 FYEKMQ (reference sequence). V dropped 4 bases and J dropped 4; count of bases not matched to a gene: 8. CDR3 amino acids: CASSYDRGRGYGYTF. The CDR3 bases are TGTGCCAGCAGCTACGACAGGGGAAGGGGCTATGGCTACACCTTC.

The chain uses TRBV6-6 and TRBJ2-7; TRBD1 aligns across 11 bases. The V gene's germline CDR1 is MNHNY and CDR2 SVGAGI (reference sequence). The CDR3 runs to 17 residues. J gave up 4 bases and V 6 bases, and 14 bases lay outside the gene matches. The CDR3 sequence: CASSPDRGLIRQYEQYF. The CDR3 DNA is TGTGCCAGCAGCCCGGACAGGGGGCTAATACGTCAATACGAGCAGTACTTC.

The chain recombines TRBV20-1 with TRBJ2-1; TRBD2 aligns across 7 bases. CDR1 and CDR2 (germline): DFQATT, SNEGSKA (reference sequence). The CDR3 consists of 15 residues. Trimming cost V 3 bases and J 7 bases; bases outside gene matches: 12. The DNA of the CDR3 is TGCAGTGCTAGGAGGAGAGCGGGGATACAGAATGAGCAGTTCTTC. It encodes CSARRRAGIQNEQFF.

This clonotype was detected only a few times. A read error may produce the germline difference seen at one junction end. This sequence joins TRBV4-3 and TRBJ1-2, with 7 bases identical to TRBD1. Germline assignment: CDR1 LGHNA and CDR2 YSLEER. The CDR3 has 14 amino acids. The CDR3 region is CASSRETGPYGYTF. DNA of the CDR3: TGCGCCAGCAGCCGCGAGACAGGGCCCTATGGCTACACTTTC.

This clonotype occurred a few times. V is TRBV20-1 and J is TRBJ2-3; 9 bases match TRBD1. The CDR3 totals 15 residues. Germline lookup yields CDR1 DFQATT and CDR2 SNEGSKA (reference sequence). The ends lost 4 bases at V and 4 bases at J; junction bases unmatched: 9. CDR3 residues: CSATPGQGRADTQYF. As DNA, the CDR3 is TGCAGTGCTACCCCGGGACAGGGTCGGGCAGATACGCAGTATTTT.

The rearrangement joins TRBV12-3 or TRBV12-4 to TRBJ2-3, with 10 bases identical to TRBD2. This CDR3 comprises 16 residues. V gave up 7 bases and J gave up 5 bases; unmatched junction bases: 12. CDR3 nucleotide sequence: TGTGCCAGCACCCCTGGAGAGCGGGGGGGGGAAGATACGCAGTATTTT. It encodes CASTPGERGGEDTQYF.

The CDR3 loop is CASSEAGGGDYTF. CDR3 DNA: TGTGCCAGCAGTGAAGCCGGGGGTGGGGACTACACCTTC. This chain uses TRBV6-1 with TRBJ1-2, with D possibly being TRBD1 (5 bases). The CDR3 is made up of 13 amino acids. V lost 0 bases and J 10 bases, leaving 12 bases between the germline ends. The germline CDR1 and CDR2 sequences are MNHNS and SASEGT.

The CDR3 DNA sequence: TGCAGTGCTGTAAAGGGGACTAGCAATGAGCAGTTCTTC. Translated: CSAVKGTSNEQFF. The chain is built from TRBV20-1 and TRBJ2-1; 8 bases align to TRBD2. V lost 5 bases to trimming and J lost 6 bases; unmatched junction nucleotides: 6. Per the germline V gene, CDR1 is DFQATT and CDR2 is SNEGSKA (reference sequence). This CDR3 comprises 13 residues.

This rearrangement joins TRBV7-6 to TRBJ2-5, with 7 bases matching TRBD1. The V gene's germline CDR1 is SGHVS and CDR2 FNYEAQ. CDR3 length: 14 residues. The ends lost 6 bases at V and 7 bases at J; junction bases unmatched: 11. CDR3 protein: CASSFRGREGTQYF. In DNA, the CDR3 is TGTGCCAGCAGTTTTAGGGGGCGCGAAGGGACCCAGTACTTC.

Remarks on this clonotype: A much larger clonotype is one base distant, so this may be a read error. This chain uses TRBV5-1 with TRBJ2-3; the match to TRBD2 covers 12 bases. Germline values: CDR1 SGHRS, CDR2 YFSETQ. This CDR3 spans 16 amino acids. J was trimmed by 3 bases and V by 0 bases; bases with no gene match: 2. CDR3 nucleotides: TGCGCCAGCAGCTTGGTTACTAGCGGGGGGACAGATACGCAGTATTTT. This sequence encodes CASSLVTSGGTDTQYF.

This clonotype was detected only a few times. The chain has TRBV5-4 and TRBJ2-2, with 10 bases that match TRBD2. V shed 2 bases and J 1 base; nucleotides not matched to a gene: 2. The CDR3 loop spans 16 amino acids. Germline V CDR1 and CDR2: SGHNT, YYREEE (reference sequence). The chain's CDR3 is CASSFGTSVNTGELFF. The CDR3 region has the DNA TGTGCCAGCAGCTTCGGGACTAGCGTGAACACCGGGGAGCTGTTTTTT.

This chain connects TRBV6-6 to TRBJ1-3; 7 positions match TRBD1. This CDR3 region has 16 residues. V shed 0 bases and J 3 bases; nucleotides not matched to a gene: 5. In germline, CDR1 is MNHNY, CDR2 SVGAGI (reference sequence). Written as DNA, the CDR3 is TGTGCCAGCAGTTACTCGCCTGGACAGGATGGAAACACCATATATTTT. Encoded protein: CASSYSPGQDGNTIYF.

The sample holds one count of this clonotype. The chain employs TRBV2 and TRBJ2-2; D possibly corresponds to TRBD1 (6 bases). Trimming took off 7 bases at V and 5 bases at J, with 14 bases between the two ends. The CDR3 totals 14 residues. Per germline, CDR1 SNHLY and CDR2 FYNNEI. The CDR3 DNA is TGTGCCAGCATGCGAGGGGGAAGAACCGGGGAGCTGTTTTTT. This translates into CASMRGGRTGELFF.

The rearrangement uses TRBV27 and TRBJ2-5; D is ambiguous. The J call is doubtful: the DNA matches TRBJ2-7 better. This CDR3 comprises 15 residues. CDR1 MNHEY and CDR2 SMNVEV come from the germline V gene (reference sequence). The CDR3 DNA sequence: TGTGCCAGCAGTTTATCCCTCACAATCTCCTACGAGCAGTACTTC. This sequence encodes CASSLSLTISYEQYF.